The 27 T cell receptor beta chains listed next were all sequenced from one sample in a study of shared clonotypes between healthy human individuals. Only in-frame clones appear in the TCRdb table, and some are missing; sequencing was by immunoSEQ multiplex PCR. The table has approximately 1.4 million clones, 98% seen once. The sequenced sample was naive CD4+ T cells sorted from blood. Stated subset: CD45RA+ positively selected. The receptors here all came from a man aged 30 to 39 in good health.

The chain joins TRBV28 to TRBJ1-2; D might be TRBD1 (5 bases). Trimming took off 5 bases at V and 5 bases at J, with 12 bases between the two ends. This CDR3 is 13 amino acids long. Germline CDR1 reads MDHEN; CDR2 reads SYDVKM. The CDR3 coding sequence is TGTGCCAGCAGTCCACAGGAACTTTATGGCTACACCTTC. Amino acid sequence: CASSPQELYGYTF.

This chain's CDR3 is CASSFNSGNTIYF. CDR3 bases: TGTGCCAGCAGCTTCAACTCTGGAAACACCATATATTTT. The rearrangement joins TRBV7-3 to TRBJ1-3; D not resolved. Germline values: CDR1 SGHTA, CDR2 FQGTGA. V was shortened by 3 bases and J by 0 bases, with 3 bases between the two germline ends. The CDR3 loop spans 13 amino acids.

This chain uses TRBV30 with TRBJ2-1; a possible D gene is TRBD2 (6 bases). V was cut by 2 bases and J by 9 bases, with 14 bases left in between. Germline assignment: CDR1 GTSNPN and CDR2 SVGIG (reference sequence). CDR3 length: 13 amino acids. CDR3 region: CAWSPETGSEQFF. The CDR3 DNA sequence: TGTGCCTGGAGTCCCGAAACCGGGAGTGAGCAGTTCTTC.

The chain uses TRBV5-1 and TRBJ1-4; D unresolved. This CDR3 region has 14 residues. Trimming removed 0 bases from V and 8 bases from J, with 11 bases in between. From germline, CDR1 is SGHRS and CDR2 YFSETQ. CDR3 protein: CASSLASREEKLFF. The CDR3 DNA reads as TGCGCCAGCAGCTTGGCTTCAAGGGAGGAAAAACTGTTTTTT.

The rearrangement uses TRBV28 and TRBJ1-2, with D perhaps TRBD1 (6 bases). CDR1 and CDR2 (germline): MDHEN, SYDVKM. The CDR3 length is 12 residues. Trimming took off 8 bases at V and 4 bases at J, with 11 bases between the two ends. The CDR3 DNA reads as TGTGCCAGCGGGGTACAGGGCTATGGCTACACCTTC. Its translation: CASGVQGYGYTF.

Remarks on this clone: In the same sample, other DNA sequences code for this CDR3. This chain joins TRBV2 and TRBJ1-3, with no clear D. CDR3 length: 13 amino acids. Trimming pared 2 bases from V and 0 bases from J, leaving 2 bases between. From germline, CDR1 is SNHLY and CDR2 FYNNEI. The CDR3 region is CASSESSGNTIYF. Written as DNA, the CDR3 is TGTGCCAGCAGTGAATCCTCTGGAAACACCATATATTTT.

The V gene is TRBV19, the J gene TRBJ1-5; TRBD1 matches 9 bases. J gave up 7 bases and V 3 bases, and 7 bases lay outside the gene matches. The CDR3 length is 15 residues. CDR1 is LNHDA, CDR2 SQIVND, per germline (reference sequence). CDR3 DNA sequence: TGTGCCAGTAGTATGGGGACAGGGATTGGCCAGCCCCAGCATTTT. It is translated as CASSMGTGIGQPQHF. Based on the CDR3 plus reference TRBV19 and TRBJ1-5, the full variable domain is DGGITQSPKYLFRKEGQNVTLSCEQNLNHDAMYWYRQDPGQGLRLIYYSQIVNDFQKGDIAEGYSVSREKKESFPLTVTSAQKNPTAFYLCASSMGTGIGQPQHFGDGTRLSIL.

This rearrangement joins TRBV6-5 to TRBJ2-7; D remains unclear. Looked up from germline, CDR1 is MNHEY and CDR2 is SVGAGI. Trimming took off 4 bases at V and 4 bases at J, with 14 bases between the two ends. CDR3 length equals 14 residues. CDR3 amino acids: CASSSIENRYEQYF. The CDR3 bases are TGTGCCAGCAGTTCGATAGAGAATAGGTACGAGCAGTACTTC.

This rearrangement joins TRBV4-1 to TRBJ2-3; TRBD2 aligns across 13 bases. The CDR3 contains 15 residues. CDR1 and CDR2 (germline): MGHRA, YSYEKL. The junction had 4 bases not matched to a gene; V was cut back by 6 bases and J by 4 bases. The CDR3 sequence: CASRQTSGRSDTQYF. The CDR3 region has the DNA TGCGCCAGCAGGCAGACTAGCGGGAGGTCAGATACGCAGTATTTT.

The genes are TRBV5-1 and TRBJ2-5, with a tentative D call TRBD1 (6 bases). The CDR3 spans 15 residues. The V end lost 1 base, the J end lost 1 base, and 11 bases lay between the germline ends. Germline values: CDR1 SGHRS, CDR2 YFSETQ. In DNA form, the CDR3 reads TGCGCCAGCAGCTTGTCCCGGACAGCCCAAGAGACCCAGTACTTC. Translated, it gives CASSLSRTAQETQYF.

With regard to this clone: Other DNA variants within this sample encode the same CDR3. The V gene is TRBV18, the J gene TRBJ2-7, with D unresolved. The germline V gene encodes CDR1 KGHSH and CDR2 LQKENI. The CDR3 is 14 residues long. V was pared by 2 bases and J by 2 bases, with 10 bases between. The CDR3 DNA reads TGTGCCAGCTCACCAACGTCGTCCCCCTACGAGCAGTACTTC. It codes for CASSPTSSPYEQYF.

As to this clone: The sample carries other DNA sequences with the same CDR3. The V call is TRBV18, the J call TRBJ1-5; the D gene is possibly TRBD1 (6 bases). Looked up from germline, CDR1 is KGHSH and CDR2 is LQKENI. This CDR3 has 14 amino acids. With 2 bases removed from V and 7 bases from J, the gap between germline ends came to 12 bases. CDR3 residues: CASSPAAGDQPQHF. DNA for the CDR3: TGTGCCAGCTCACCAGCGGCAGGGGACCAGCCCCAGCATTTT.

The V and J genes are TRBV18 and TRBJ2-2; TRBD1 aligns across 10 bases. Looked up from germline, CDR1 is KGHSH and CDR2 is LQKENI. This CDR3 comprises 15 residues. V lost 4 bases, J lost 5 bases, and 4 bases stayed unmatched. In nucleotides, the CDR3 is TGTGCCAGCTCACAGGGACAGGGGAAAACCGGGGAGCTGTTTTTT. Residues: CASSQGQGKTGELFF.

The chain recombines TRBV18 with TRBJ2-1; D gene unclear. This CDR3 has 13 residues. Trimming took 3 bases from V and 5 from J, leaving 8 bases between them. Germline V lookup: CDR1 KGHSH, CDR2 LQKENI. CDR3 in amino acids: CASSPSADNEQFF. The CDR3 DNA reads as TGTGCCAGCTCACCTTCGGCAGACAATGAGCAGTTCTTC.

The rearrangement uses TRBV9 and TRBJ1-1; no clear D. The germline gives CDR1 SGDLS, CDR2 YYNGEE. The CDR3 has 15 residues. Trimming removed 0 bases at V and 0 bases at J, with 9 bases between. In DNA, the CDR3 is TGTGCCAGCAGCGTAGGGGTACAAATGAACACTGAAGCTTTCTTT. This codes for CASSVGVQMNTEAFF. Looking up the rest from reference TRBV9 and TRBJ1-1 gives the full variable domain: DSGVTQTPKHLITATGQRVTLRCSPRSGDLSVYWYQQSLDQGLQFLIQYYNGEERAKGNILERFSAQQFPDLHSELNLSSLELGDSALYFCASSVGVQMNTEAFFGQGTRLTVV.

This rearrangement joins TRBV7-9 to TRBJ2-1, with 11 bases that match TRBD2. V gave up 5 bases and J gave up 6 bases; unmatched junction bases: 12. This CDR3 contains 17 residues. The V gene's germline CDR1 is SEHNR and CDR2 FQNEAQ (reference sequence). CDR3 in DNA: TGTGCCAGCAGCCCGGCAACCGGGACTAGCGGAAGCAATGAGCAGTTCTTC. Its protein product is CASSPATGTSGSNEQFF.

The chain combines TRBV28 with TRBJ1-4; TRBD1 matches at 9 bases. V trimming: 5 bases; J trimming: 7 bases; junction bases outside the gene matches: 11. The CDR3 has 16 residues. The germline V gene encodes CDR1 MDHEN and CDR2 SYDVKM. The chain's CDR3 is CASSLAIRDRVEKLFF. In nucleotides, the CDR3 is TGTGCCAGCAGTCTAGCTATCCGGGACAGGGTTGAAAAACTGTTTTTT.

The chain recombines TRBV11-3 with TRBJ2-1; maybe TRBD2 (5 bases). The V end was cut by 4 bases, the J end by 6 bases, with 13 bases between. In germline, CDR1 is SGHNT, CDR2 YENEEA. The CDR3 is 14 residues long. CDR3 loop: CASSSPPGSNEQFF. CDR3 sequence (DNA): TGTGCCAGCAGCTCCCCTCCGGGGTCCAATGAGCAGTTCTTC.

The rearrangement links TRBV14 to TRBJ2-5; D may be TRBD2 (6 bases). The CDR3 loop spans 17 amino acids. Trimming shortened V by 3 bases and J by 0 bases, and 17 bases separated the two germline ends. Germline lookup yields CDR1 SGHDN and CDR2 FVKESK. The CDR3: CASSHGGGKLYQETQYF. DNA for the CDR3: TGTGCCAGCAGCCATGGTGGCGGGAAGCTCTACCAAGAGACCCAGTACTTC.

V and J are TRBV7-8 and TRBJ2-1; 10 nucleotides agree with TRBD2. V trimming: 1 base; J trimming: 9 bases; junction bases outside the gene matches: 9. From germline, CDR1 is SGHVS and CDR2 FQNEAQ. The CDR3 covers 16 residues. DNA for the CDR3: TGTGCCAGCAGCTTAGTGCGAAGCGGGAGGGCCGCTGAGCAGTTCTTC. Protein product: CASSLVRSGRAAEQFF.

In this sample, this clone turned up a few times. The V gene is TRBV9, the J gene TRBJ1-2, with D tentatively TRBD1 (6 bases). The germline gives CDR1 SGDLS, CDR2 YYNGEE. V was cut by 3 bases and J by 6 bases, with 21 bases left in between. This CDR3 contains 16 residues. In nucleotides, the CDR3 is TGTGCCAGCAGCGAGGGGGGGCGAAGGACACGAGATGGCTACACCTTC. Its translation: CASSEGGRRTRDGYTF.

V gene TRBV28 combines with J gene TRBJ1-2; D is perhaps TRBD1 (6 bases). Looked up from germline, CDR1 is MDHEN and CDR2 is SYDVKM. CDR3 length: 11 residues. V was shortened by 8 bases and J by 7 bases, with 11 bases between the two germline ends. The CDR3 DNA sequence: TGTGCCAGCGGGGGCGGTAGTGGCTACACCTTC. This sequence encodes CASGGGSGYTF.

The chain has TRBV5-6 and TRBJ1-4, with D possibly TRBD1 on 6 matching bases. The CDR3 has 14 residues. Germline CDR1 reads SGHDT; CDR2 reads YYEEEE. V was clipped by 2 bases and J by 5 bases, with 10 bases between them. CDR3 sequence reads: CASSFRGANEKLFF. As DNA, the CDR3 is TGTGCCAGCAGCTTCCGGGGGGCCAATGAAAAACTGTTTTTT.

The chain employs TRBV7-2 and TRBJ2-7; tentatively, D is TRBD1 (7 bases). In germline, CDR1 is SGHTA, CDR2 FQGNSA. The V and J ends lost 5 bases and 3 bases respectively, with 14 bases between them. CDR3 length: 14 residues. Here the CDR3 DNA reads TGTGCCAGCAGCATGCAGGGGGGACACTACGAGCAGTACTTC. Protein product: CASSMQGGHYEQYF.

The chain combines TRBV30 with TRBJ1-5; D is uncertain. The CDR3 contains 13 residues. Germline CDR1 GTSNPN, CDR2 SVGIG (reference sequence). V gave up 0 bases and J gave up 0 bases, with 3 bases separating them. In DNA form, the CDR3 reads TGTGCCTGGAGTGTTAATAGCAATCAGCCCCAGCATTTT. It is translated as CAWSVNSNQPQHF.

The genes are TRBV7-9 and TRBJ1-4, with D tentatively TRBD1 (5 bases). This CDR3 has 14 amino acids. V shed 5 bases and J shed 7 bases, with 14 bases lying between them. CDR1 is SEHNR, CDR2 FQNEAQ, per germline (reference sequence). DNA for the CDR3: TGTGCCAGCAGCCAACAGGCATATGTTGAAAAACTGTTTTTT. It yields the protein CASSQQAYVEKLFF.

The rearrangement joins TRBV4-1 to TRBJ1-5; D is possibly TRBD1 (5 bases). The ends were cut back, 0 bases at V and 1 base at J, with 10 bases in the middle. This CDR3 spans 16 amino acids. Germline V gene sequence: CDR1 MGHRA, CDR2 YSYEKL. CDR3 bases: TGCGCCAGCAGCCAAGATGGGGGGGTAAGCAATCAGCCCCAGCATTTT. Translation gives CASSQDGGVSNQPQHF.